The rows below give T cell receptor beta chains drawn from one sample of a study of cytomegalovirus exposure and HLA in healthy donors. Sequencing was performed with immunoSEQ multiplex PCR; in TCRdb, only in-frame clones are kept and a portion is missing. The sample lists roughly 180,000 clones; roughly 80% were seen once. What was sequenced was PBMCs. Receptors originate from a female donor in good health and CMV-seronegative. Both conserved end residues are part of each CDR3. A D gene is named only where the DNA matches it firmly. Part of the rows lack a size; the others show once, few, many or a class for expanded clones.

J gene: TRBJ1-2
clone size: -
D gene: TRBD1
V gene: TRBV28
CDR3 DNA: TGTGCCAGCAGTGGACCGGGACAGGCCAACTATGGCTACACCTTC
CDR3 protein: CASSGPGQANYGYTF

J gene: TRBJ1-2
clone size: once
D gene: TRBD1
V gene: TRBV6-5
CDR3 DNA: TGTGCCAGCAGGACCGACAGGGTGGGCTATGGCTACACCTTC
CDR3 protein: CASRTDRVGYGYTF

J gene: TRBJ2-3
clone size: once
D gene: -
V gene: TRBV5-1
CDR3 DNA: TGCGCCAGCAGCTCAACAGGGCGCACAGATACGCAGTATTTT
CDR3 protein: CASSSTGRTDTQYF

J gene: TRBJ1-5
clone size: -
D gene: TRBD1
V gene: TRBV7-2
CDR3 DNA: TGTGCCAGCAGTCTTTGGCCACAGGGGTTAGGCAATCAGCCCCAGCATTTT
CDR3 protein: CASSLWPQGLGNQPQHF

J gene: TRBJ2-1
clone size: few
D gene: -
V gene: TRBV10-3
CDR3 DNA: TGTGCCATCAGTGACGGGGAGCAGTTCTTC
CDR3 protein: CAISDGEQFF

J gene: TRBJ1-5
clone size: -
D gene: -
V gene: TRBV6-5
CDR3 DNA: TGTGCCAACCCGCAGGGTAGAAACAATCAGCCCCAGCATTTT
CDR3 protein: CANPQGRNNQPQHF

J gene: TRBJ2-7
clone size: -
D gene: -
V gene: TRBV30
CDR3 DNA: TGTGCCTGGAGTGCTAACTCCGCCTACGAGCAGTACTTC
CDR3 protein: CAWSANSAYEQYF

J gene: TRBJ2-7
clone size: -
D gene: TRBD1
V gene: TRBV7-9
CDR3 DNA: TGTGCCAGCAGCTTAACCGGGACAGGGACCTACGAGCAGTACTTC
CDR3 protein: CASSLTGTGTYEQYF

J gene: TRBJ2-5
clone size: few
D gene: -
V gene: TRBV7-9
CDR3 DNA: TGTGCCAGCAGCTTCCGGGGTGGGCAGTACTTC
CDR3 protein: CASSFRGGQYF

J gene: TRBJ1-2
clone size: -
D gene: -
V gene: TRBV4-3
CDR3 DNA: TGCGCCAGCAGCCGAGCTAGAAGCAAGGGCTACACCTTC
CDR3 protein: CASSRARSKGYTF

J gene: TRBJ2-7
clone size: -
D gene: -
V gene: TRBV7-9
CDR3 DNA: TGTGCCAGCAGCTTACAAGGACACTCCTACGAGCAGTACTTC
CDR3 protein: CASSLQGHSYEQYF

J gene: TRBJ2-7
clone size: -
D gene: TRBD1
V gene: TRBV6-1
CDR3 DNA: TGTGCCAGGGCTGGGGGACAGGGTAAGGACGAGCAGTACTTC
CDR3 protein: CARAGGQGKDEQYF

J gene: TRBJ1-2
clone size: -
D gene: -
V gene: TRBV6-5
CDR3 DNA: TGTGCCAGCAGCCACGGGACTGCTACCTATGGAGGCTACACCTTC
CDR3 protein: CASSHGTATYGGYTF

J gene: TRBJ2-3
clone size: medium-sized
D gene: -
V gene: TRBV7-6
CDR3 DNA: TGTGCCAGCAGCAGGTGGGGGCGTATAGATACGCAGTATTTT
CDR3 protein: CASSRWGRIDTQYF

J gene: TRBJ2-6
clone size: -
D gene: TRBD2
V gene: TRBV6-4
CDR3 DNA: TGTGCCAGCAGCCCGGGGGGGCCTGGGGCCAACGTCCTGACTTTC
CDR3 protein: CASSPGGPGANVLTF

J gene: TRBJ1-2
clone size: -
D gene: -
V gene: TRBV27
CDR3 DNA: TGTGCCAGCAGTTTAGGGGCCTTGGGGTACACCTTC
CDR3 protein: CASSLGALGYTF

J gene: TRBJ2-3
clone size: -
D gene: TRBD2
V gene: TRBV7-3
CDR3 DNA: TGTGCCAGCAGCTTTAGCGGGGGGGCATACGATACGCAGTATTTT
CDR3 protein: CASSFSGGAYDTQYF

J gene: TRBJ1-1
clone size: -
D gene: -
V gene: TRBV5-4
CDR3 DNA: TGTGCCAGCAGCTCGGCCTCAGGGCCGAACACTGAAGCTTTCTTT
CDR3 protein: CASSSASGPNTEAFF

J gene: TRBJ2-2
clone size: -
D gene: TRBD2
V gene: TRBV5-1
CDR3 DNA: TGCGCCAGCAACCAGCGGGAGAAAGGAGCCGGGGAGCTGTTTTTT
CDR3 protein: CASNQREKGAGELFF

J gene: TRBJ1-1
clone size: -
D gene: -
V gene: TRBV5-4
CDR3 DNA: TGTGCCAGCAGCTTGGGACAGCAGAACACTGAAGCTTTCTTT
CDR3 protein: CASSLGQQNTEAFF

J gene: TRBJ2-2
clone size: -
D gene: -
V gene: TRBV18
CDR3 DNA: TGTGCCAGCTCACCCGACTCCCCCGGGGAGCTGTTTTTT
CDR3 protein: CASSPDSPGELFF

J gene: TRBJ2-3
clone size: -
D gene: TRBD2
V gene: TRBV7-9
CDR3 DNA: TGTGCCAGCAGCTTGGGGACTAGCGGGGGGTCGACAGATACGCAGTATTTT
CDR3 protein: CASSLGTSGGSTDTQYF

J gene: TRBJ2-2
clone size: -
D gene: -
V gene: TRBV6-5
CDR3 DNA: TGTGCCAGCAGTTACGAAGGCCTGGAGACCGGGGAGCTGTTTTTT
CDR3 protein: CASSYEGLETGELFF

J gene: TRBJ2-2
clone size: few
D gene: -
V gene: TRBV7-9
CDR3 DNA: TGTGCCAGCAGCTTAAGACAGCCGAACACCGGGGAGCTGTTTTTT
CDR3 protein: CASSLRQPNTGELFF

J gene: TRBJ2-1
clone size: -
D gene: TRBD2
V gene: TRBV27
CDR3 DNA: TGTGCCAGCAGTTACCCGGGAGGGCCTAATGAGCAGTTCTTC
CDR3 protein: CASSYPGGPNEQFF

J gene: TRBJ2-1
clone size: -
D gene: -
V gene: TRBV14
CDR3 DNA: TGTGCCAGCAGCCTGACCCCTGGAGTGTACAATGAGCAGTTCTTC
CDR3 protein: CASSLTPGVYNEQFF

J gene: TRBJ1-4
clone size: once
D gene: -
V gene: TRBV18
CDR3 DNA: TGTGCCAGCTCACCCTCCGGTCCCAATGAAAAACTGTTTTTT
CDR3 protein: CASSPSGPNEKLFF

J gene: TRBJ2-1
clone size: once
D gene: TRBD2
V gene: TRBV6-5
CDR3 DNA: TGTGCCAGCACATCCCGGACTAGCGGGGAACATGAGCAGTTCTTC
CDR3 protein: CASTSRTSGEHEQFF

J gene: TRBJ2-1
clone size: -
D gene: TRBD1
V gene: TRBV25-1
CDR3 DNA: TGTGCCAGCAGTGTTACAGGGGGTTCCTACAATGAGCAGTTCTTC
CDR3 protein: CASSVTGGSYNEQFF

J gene: TRBJ2-1
clone size: -
D gene: -
V gene: TRBV21-1
CDR3 DNA: TGTGCCAGCAGCCCCCGAGGTGGGCTAGCGGGTGGGAGCTCCTACAATGAGCAGTTCTTC
CDR3 protein: CASSPRGGLAGGSSYNEQFF

J gene: TRBJ2-2
clone size: -
D gene: -
V gene: TRBV28
CDR3 DNA: TGTGCCAGCAGTTTATCCAGGGAGAACACCGGGGAGCTGTTTTTT
CDR3 protein: CASSLSRENTGELFF

J gene: TRBJ1-5
clone size: -
D gene: TRBD1
V gene: TRBV19
CDR3 DNA: TGTGCCAGTAGTTTCAGGACAGGGGCGAATTATTTT
CDR3 protein: CASSFRTGANYF

J gene: TRBJ1-1
clone size: -
D gene: -
V gene: TRBV21-1
CDR3 DNA: TGTGCCAGCAGCAAAGGGGGGGAGACGACAGCGGCAGCTTTCTTT
CDR3 protein: CASSKGGETTAAAFF

J gene: TRBJ1-6
clone size: -
D gene: -
V gene: TRBV27
CDR3 DNA: TGTGCCAGCAGCGCCACAGGTAGCGGCGCGGCCTATAATTCACCCCTCCACTTT
CDR3 protein: CASSATGSGAAYNSPLHF

J gene: TRBJ2-5
clone size: -
D gene: -
V gene: TRBV5-6
CDR3 DNA: TGTGCCAGCAGCCAGGGTTTGGAGCAGTACTTC
CDR3 protein: CASSQGLEQYF

J gene: TRBJ1-2
clone size: -
D gene: -
V gene: TRBV28
CDR3 DNA: TGTGCCAGCAGTTTACCGGGGGTTGGCTACACCTTC
CDR3 protein: CASSLPGVGYTF

J gene: TRBJ2-2
clone size: -
D gene: -
V gene: TRBV28
CDR3 DNA: TGTGCCAGCAGTTTACCAGGGGCTGTCACCGGGGAGCTGTTTTTT
CDR3 protein: CASSLPGAVTGELFF

J gene: TRBJ2-1
clone size: few
D gene: -
V gene: TRBV9
CDR3 DNA: TGTGCCAGCAGCTCCAGAGGAAGCCTCCGAGCTTGGGAGCAGTTCTTC
CDR3 protein: CASSSRGSLRAWEQFF

J gene: TRBJ2-4
clone size: -
D gene: -
V gene: TRBV5-1
CDR3 DNA: TGCGCCAGCAGCTGGGGGGTGGGTGACAAAAACATTCAGTACTTC
CDR3 protein: CASSWGVGDKNIQYF

J gene: TRBJ2-7
clone size: -
D gene: TRBD2
V gene: TRBV4-1
CDR3 DNA: TGCGCCAGCAGCCAAGTACTAGCGGGGGCCTACGAGCAGTACTTC
CDR3 protein: CASSQVLAGAYEQYF

J gene: TRBJ2-2
clone size: once
D gene: TRBD1
V gene: TRBV19
CDR3 DNA: TGTGCCAGTAGCCTCCAGGGGGTAGGGGCCGGGGAGCTGTTTTTT
CDR3 protein: CASSLQGVGAGELFF

J gene: TRBJ1-6
clone size: -
D gene: -
V gene: TRBV7-2
CDR3 DNA: TGTGCCAGCAGCTTAGCGTCGGCAGGGGTTTCACCCCTCCACTTT
CDR3 protein: CASSLASAGVSPLHF

J gene: TRBJ2-7
clone size: -
D gene: -
V gene: TRBV15
CDR3 DNA: TGTGCCACCAGCACGGACTTACGCTCCTACGAGCAGTACTTC
CDR3 protein: CATSTDLRSYEQYF

J gene: TRBJ2-7
clone size: -
D gene: TRBD1
V gene: TRBV2
CDR3 DNA: TGTGCCAGCAGGGGGACAGCCTGGGGCTACGAGCAGTACTTC
CDR3 protein: CASRGTAWGYEQYF

J gene: TRBJ2-7
clone size: -
D gene: -
V gene: TRBV27
CDR3 DNA: TGTGCCAGCAGTTTATCCGTGGGGGCCTACGAGCAGTACTTC
CDR3 protein: CASSLSVGAYEQYF

J gene: TRBJ2-3
clone size: -
D gene: TRBD2
V gene: TRBV9
CDR3 DNA: TGTGCCAGCAGCTTACTAGCGCCTAGCACAGATACGCAGTATTTT
CDR3 protein: CASSLLAPSTDTQYF

J gene: TRBJ1-6
clone size: -
D gene: -
V gene: TRBV19
CDR3 DNA: TGTGCCAGTATCCCACCCGTCGGGGTTCTAGGTTCACCCCTCCACTTT
CDR3 protein: CASIPPVGVLGSPLHF

J gene: TRBJ1-6
clone size: -
D gene: TRBD1
V gene: TRBV4-3
CDR3 DNA: TGCGCCAGCAGCCAAGTAGGGGGCTGGAATTCACCCCTCCACTTT
CDR3 protein: CASSQVGGWNSPLHF

J gene: TRBJ2-3
clone size: -
D gene: -
V gene: TRBV28
CDR3 DNA: TGTGCCAGCAGTTTACAGGGGCCAGATACGCAGTATTTT
CDR3 protein: CASSLQGPDTQYF

J gene: TRBJ1-2
clone size: -
D gene: TRBD1
V gene: TRBV4-1
CDR3 DNA: TGCGCCAGCAGCCAGTTACTCAGGGGGCAGGGCTATGGCTACACCTTC
CDR3 protein: CASSQLLRGQGYGYTF

J gene: TRBJ1-1
clone size: -
D gene: -
V gene: TRBV9
CDR3 DNA: TGTGCCAGCAGCGTAGCATCGAACACTGAAGCTTTCTTT
CDR3 protein: CASSVASNTEAFF

J gene: TRBJ1-4
clone size: -
D gene: TRBD1
V gene: TRBV4-3
CDR3 DNA: TGCGCCAGCAGCCAAGGACAGGGTAATGAAAAACTGTTTTTT
CDR3 protein: CASSQGQGNEKLFF

J gene: TRBJ2-3
clone size: -
D gene: -
V gene: TRBV7-2
CDR3 DNA: TGTGCCAGCAGCTTTACGGCAGGGACAGATACGCAGTATTTT
CDR3 protein: CASSFTAGTDTQYF

J gene: TRBJ2-2
clone size: -
D gene: -
V gene: TRBV7-2
CDR3 DNA: TGTGCCAGCAGCACATACACCGGGGAGCTGTTTTTT
CDR3 protein: CASSTYTGELFF

J gene: TRBJ1-1
clone size: -
D gene: TRBD1
V gene: TRBV7-2
CDR3 DNA: TGTGCCAGCAGCGTAAAAGGGGGCTCAGCTTTCTTT
CDR3 protein: CASSVKGGSAFF

J gene: TRBJ1-1
clone size: -
D gene: -
V gene: TRBV7-2
CDR3 DNA: TGTGCCAGCAGCTTTGGGGCTTGGAACACTGAAGCTTTCTTT
CDR3 protein: CASSFGAWNTEAFF

J gene: TRBJ2-3
clone size: few
D gene: -
V gene: TRBV7-3
CDR3 DNA: TGTGCCAGCAGCTTTTCGGGGGTCACAGATACGCAGTATTTT
CDR3 protein: CASSFSGVTDTQYF